This entry lists 11 T cell receptor beta chains sequenced from one sample in a study of T cell repertoires in cytomegalovirus infection. One entry per CDR3 protein results from TCRdb running MiXCR on the reads. The sample has about 360,000 distinct CDR3 sequences; about a sixth are singletons. The specimen was PBMCs. These receptors were obtained from a human donor in good health (CMV status not recorded). Some clones in this sample may be carry-over from other donors' samples.

V is TRBV10-3 and J is TRBJ1-4; unclear D gene. The germline V and J ends were trimmed by 1 base and 0 bases, with 6 bases remaining between them. The CDR3 consists of 15 residues. CDR1 and CDR2 (germline): ENHRY, SYGVKD. The chain's CDR3 is CAISEFGATNEKLFF. The CDR3, as DNA: TGTGCCATCAGTGAGTTCGGGGCAACTAATGAAAAACTGTTTTTT.

This clonotype was observed a few times. The J gene is TRBJ1-5, the V gene TRBV7-2; unclear D gene. Trimming pared 1 base from V and 5 bases from J, leaving 6 bases between. Germline CDR1 reads SGHTA; CDR2 reads FQGNSA. The CDR3 consists of 13 residues. The CDR3 loop reads CASSLEVYQPQHF. The DNA for the CDR3 is TGTGCCAGCAGCTTAGAGGTTTATCAGCCCCAGCATTTT. The full variable domain, in which reference TRBV7-2 and TRBJ1-5 provide the parts outside the CDR3, is GAGVSQSPSNKVTEKGKDVELRCDPISGHTALYWYRQSLGQGLEFLIYFQGNSAPDKSGLPSDRFSAERTGGSVSTLTIQRTQQEDSAVYLCASSLEVYQPQHFGDGTRLSIL.

Here the CDR3 DNA reads TGTGCCAGCAGCGCCCCAGTGGGAAACACCATATATTTT. Its protein product is CASSAPVGNTIYF. The chain has TRBV28 and TRBJ1-3; no clear D. The CDR3 runs to 13 residues. V gave up 6 bases and J gave up 4 bases, with 10 bases separating them. Germline V gives CDR1 MDHEN, CDR2 SYDVKM.

This rearrangement joins TRBV5-4 to TRBJ1-1; D may be TRBD1 (6 bases). The CDR3 totals 15 residues. Germline CDR1 and CDR2: SGHNT and YYREEE (reference sequence). Trimming shortened V by 1 base and J by 1 base, and 11 bases separated the two germline ends. The CDR3 spells CASSLKARGNTEAFF. CDR3 DNA sequence: TGTGCCAGCAGCTTGAAGGCCAGGGGGAACACTGAAGCTTTCTTT. Complete variable domain (other parts from reference TRBV5-4 and TRBJ1-1): ETGVTQSPTHLIKTRGQQVTLRCSSQSGHNTVSWYQQALGQGPQFIFQYYREEENGRGNFPPRFSGLQFPNYSSELNVNALELDDSALYLCASSLKARGNTEAFFGQGTRLTVV.

The rearrangement uses TRBV11-2 and TRBJ2-5; 8 nucleotides align to TRBD2. Germline CDR1 is SGHAT and CDR2 is FQNNGV. The CDR3 sequence is 16 residues long. Trimming removed 1 base from V and 8 bases from J; junction bases left unmatched: 12. CDR3 sequence reads: CASSLVAGGPILTQYF. Written as DNA, the CDR3 is TGTGCCAGCAGCTTAGTTGCGGGGGGACCCATCTTAACCCAGTACTTC. The full variable domain, rest sourced from reference TRBV11-2 and TRBJ2-5, is EAGVAQSPRYKIIEKRQSVAFWCNPISGHATLYWYQQILGQGPKLLIQFQNNGVVDDSQLPKDRFSAERLKGVDSTLKIQPAKLEDSAVYLCASSLVAGGPILTQYFGPGTRLLVL.

The sample holds many counts of this clonotype. The chain joins TRBV12-3 or TRBV12-4 to TRBJ2-7, with D perhaps matching TRBD1 (6 bases). There are 14 residues in the CDR3. Trimming took off 4 bases at V and 0 bases at J, with 10 bases between the two ends. This chain's CDR3 is CASSYRDNSYEQYF. The CDR3 region has the DNA TGTGCCAGCAGTTACCGGGACAACTCCTACGAGCAGTACTTC.

In its sample, this clonotype was seen a few times. The chain recombines TRBV7-2 with TRBJ2-6; D is uncertain. V dropped 1 base and J dropped 0 bases, with 13 bases sitting between them. This CDR3 has 18 amino acids. Germline CDR1 and CDR2: SGHTA and FQGNSA. Written as DNA, the CDR3 is TGTGCCAGCAGCTTAGATTTGGCCAGATACTCTGGGGCCAACGTCCTGACTTTC. Its translation is CASSLDLARYSGANVLTF.

V gene TRBV9 combines with J gene TRBJ2-5, with no clear D. Trimming took 4 bases from V and 1 from J, leaving 14 bases between them. The germline V gene encodes CDR1 SGDLS and CDR2 YYNGEE. This CDR3 comprises 15 residues. DNA of the CDR3: TGTGCCAGCAGCCCTAGATACAGCGCCCAAGAGACCCAGTACTTC. It translates to CASSPRYSAQETQYF.

V gene TRBV20-1 combines with J gene TRBJ2-1; possibly TRBD2 for D (5 bases). The length of the CDR3 is 15 residues. V was pared by 6 bases and J by 5 bases, with 20 bases between. CDR1 is DFQATT, CDR2 SNEGSKA, per germline (reference sequence). CDR3 in DNA: TGCAGTGCGAGGACTCCCGGGATCCATAACAATGAGCAGTTCTTC. Protein: CSARTPGIHNNEQFF.

This clonotype has a handful of counts. The chain combines TRBV7-2 with TRBJ2-5; 7 bases match TRBD2. V trimming: 2 bases; J trimming: 1 base; junction bases outside the gene matches: 7. The CDR3 extends over 16 amino acids. From germline, CDR1 is SGHTA and CDR2 FQGNSA. The CDR3 sequence is CASSLSSTGGQETQYF. The CDR3 bases are TGTGCCAGCAGCTTATCCTCCACGGGGGGCCAAGAGACCCAGTACTTC.

CDR3 region: CSVEDRGNYGYTF. CDR3 bases: TGCAGCGTTGAAGACAGGGGGAACTATGGCTACACCTTC. The chain carries TRBV29-1 and TRBJ1-2, with TRBD1 identical over 7 bases. Trimming took 0 bases from V and 2 from J; bases not matched to a gene: 0. The CDR3 contains 13 residues. Looked up from germline, CDR1 is SQVTM and CDR2 is ANQGSEA.